One and the same sample provided the 17 T cell receptor beta chains below, sequenced in a study of blood T cell repertoires in COVID-19. Generated by immunoSEQ multiplex PCR, the TCRdb table keeps only in-frame clones and is missing some. The data show around 200,000 clones, 86% seen once. Sequenced sample: peripheral blood. These receptors were taken from an older man with active or convalescent COVID-19.

This sequence joins TRBV6-6 and TRBJ1-5; D is unresolved. Trimming pared 7 bases from V and 0 bases from J, leaving 7 bases between. The CDR3 length is 13 residues. Germline V lookup: CDR1 MNHNY, CDR2 SVGAGI (reference sequence). The CDR3 here is CASTDSSNQPQHF. CDR3 DNA sequence: TGTGCCAGCACCGACTCTAGCAATCAGCCCCAGCATTTT.

This clone was seen only a few times. The rearrangement links TRBV7-9 to TRBJ1-1, with 7 positions matching TRBD1. The CDR3 contains 15 residues. In germline, CDR1 is SEHNR, CDR2 FQNEAQ (reference sequence). With 5 bases clipped from V and 5 bases from J, the junction kept 11 bases outside the gene matches. The CDR3 DNA reads as TGTGCCAGCAGCCTCGGACAGGCTACGTTGACTGAAGCTTTCTTT. Amino acid sequence: CASSLGQATLTEAFF.

This chain connects TRBV28 to TRBJ2-1; 10 bases match TRBD2. V dropped 9 bases and J dropped 4; count of bases not matched to a gene: 3. The length of the CDR3 is 13 residues. Germline V gives CDR1 MDHEN, CDR2 SYDVKM. CDR3 sequence: CASRTSGYNEQFF. The CDR3 nucleotides are TGTGCCAGTCGGACTAGCGGATACAATGAGCAGTTCTTC. Drawing the rest from reference TRBV28 and TRBJ2-1, the complete variable domain is DVKVTQSSRYLVKRTGEKVFLECVQDMDHENMFWYRQDPGLGLRLIYFSYDVKMKEKGDIPEGYSVSREKKERFSLILESASTNQTSMYLCASRTSGYNEQFFGPGTRLTVL.

This clone was counted between two and nine times. As DNA, the CDR3 is TGTGCCAGCAGGAAAACCACAGGGTATGAGCAGTTCTTC. Translated: CASRKTTGYEQFF. The gene calls are TRBV2 and TRBJ2-1; D may be TRBD1 (6 bases). The CDR3 sequence is 13 residues long. V was trimmed by 6 bases and J by 8 bases, leaving 14 bases between them. Looked up from germline, CDR1 is SNHLY and CDR2 is FYNNEI.

The sample holds a few counts of this clone. The chain has TRBV5-1 and TRBJ2-1; D might be TRBD1 (6 bases). The V end was cut by 2 bases, the J end by 8 bases, with 14 bases between. The CDR3 has 14 residues. Germline-derived CDR1 and CDR2 are SGHRS and YFSETQ. CDR3 loop: CASSFGQIGDEQFF. The CDR3 DNA reads TGCGCCAGCAGCTTTGGACAGATAGGCGATGAGCAGTTCTTC.

The chain combines TRBV7-8 with TRBJ1-5; D possibly corresponds to TRBD1 (6 bases). Per the germline V gene, CDR1 is SGHVS and CDR2 is FQNEAQ. Trimming took off 11 bases at V and 0 bases at J, with 14 bases between the two ends. The length of the CDR3 is 14 residues. The CDR3 DNA sequence: TGTGCCTCTGGGGGCACCTATAGCAATCAGCCCCAGCATTTT. Encoded protein: CASGGTYSNQPQHF.

The chain recombines TRBV11-2 with TRBJ1-1; D gene unclear. The CDR3 runs to 13 residues. V lost 2 bases and J lost 1, with 5 bases in between. Germline CDR1 is SGHAT and CDR2 is FQNNGV. CDR3 protein: CASSLRENTEAFF. The CDR3 region has the DNA TGTGCCAGCAGCTTACGGGAGAACACTGAAGCTTTCTTT.

The V call is TRBV6-2 or TRBV6-3, the J call TRBJ2-5, with TRBD1 identical over 9 bases. J gave up 4 bases and V 4 bases, and 7 bases lay outside the gene matches. The CDR3 contains 15 residues. The germline CDR1 and CDR2 sequences are MNHEY and SVGEGT. CDR3 DNA: TGTGCCAGCAGTTTCCGGACAGGGGCCCTAGAGACCCAGTACTTC. It encodes CASSFRTGALETQYF.

This sequence joins TRBV2 and TRBJ1-1; D remains unclear. Germline lookup yields CDR1 SNHLY and CDR2 FYNNEI. Trimming pared 3 bases from V and 1 base from J, leaving 12 bases between. This CDR3 has 15 residues. The CDR3 region is CASSDNGPGNTEAFF. The CDR3, as DNA: TGTGCCAGCAGTGATAATGGTCCAGGGAACACTGAAGCTTTCTTT.

The rearrangement joins TRBV5-6 to TRBJ2-3; D might be TRBD2 (6 bases). The germline gives CDR1 SGHDT, CDR2 YYEEEE. This CDR3 region has 13 residues. V was pared by 1 base and J by 9 bases, with 12 bases between. The CDR3 region has the DNA TGTGCCAGCAGCTTGCTACTGGGGGGAACGCAGTATTTT. Translation: CASSLLLGGTQYF.

The chain couples TRBV18 to TRBJ1-2; D not resolved. Looked up from germline, CDR1 is KGHSH and CDR2 is LQKENI. CDR3 length: 14 amino acids. Deletions cut 6 bases from V and 4 bases from J, with 15 bases between. CDR3 nucleotide sequence: TGTGCCAGCTCGCTACAGAAGGGAGGCTATGGCTACACCTTC. Translating gives CASSLQKGGYGYTF.

The chain has TRBV20-1 and TRBJ1-3; D gene uncertain. Trimming removed 3 bases at V and 3 bases at J, with 6 bases between. This CDR3 spans 12 amino acids. Per the germline V gene, CDR1 is DFQATT and CDR2 is SNEGSKA (reference sequence). The CDR3 sequence is CSASLLGNTIYF. CDR3 nucleotide sequence: TGCAGTGCTAGTTTACTTGGAAACACCATATATTTT.

The chain links TRBV5-1 to TRBJ2-1, with D possibly matching TRBD1 (6 bases). Trimming shortened V by 6 bases and J by 8 bases, and 18 bases separated the two germline ends. Germline CDR1 is SGHRS and CDR2 is YFSETQ. This CDR3 has 14 residues. The CDR3 DNA reads TGCGCCAGCACCCCAGGGCAGGGGCCGGATGAGCAGTTCTTC. Translation: CASTPGQGPDEQFF.

The gene calls are TRBV7-2 and TRBJ1-5; no clear D gene. Trimming took off 8 bases at V and 0 bases at J, with 11 bases between the two ends. CDR3 size: 14 residues. Germline assignment: CDR1 SGHTA and CDR2 FQGNSA. The CDR3 DNA sequence: TGTGCCAGCGAACGGATAGCTAGCAATCAGCCCCAGCATTTT. Its protein product is CASERIASNQPQHF.

This clone was detected a few times. The CDR3 DNA sequence: TGTGCCAGCAGTCGAACTAGCGGAGTGAACACCGGGGAGCTGTTTTTT. It translates to CASSRTSGVNTGELFF. V usage is TRBV28 and J usage is TRBJ2-2, with TRBD2 matching 8 bases. Trimming took 5 bases from V and 1 from J; bases not matched to a gene: 6. The CDR3 has 16 residues. The germline CDR1 and CDR2 sequences are MDHEN and SYDVKM.

V gene TRBV9 combines with J gene TRBJ1-2, with 10 bases identical to TRBD1. This CDR3 comprises 16 residues. The germline V gene has CDR1 SGDLS and CDR2 YYNGEE. The V segment lost 0 bases and the J segment 7 bases; nucleotides outside the gene matches: 9. CDR3 nucleotides: TGTGCCAGCAGCGTAGACGGGACAGGGGCTTTTCCTGGCTACACCTTC. The encoded protein is CASSVDGTGAFPGYTF.

This chain uses TRBV25-1 with TRBJ2-6, with no clear D. V gave up 3 bases and J gave up 3 bases, with 3 bases separating them. Germline V gene lookup returns CDR1 MGHDK and CDR2 SYGVNS. The length of the CDR3 is 13 residues. The chain's CDR3 is CASSDYGANVLTF. DNA for the CDR3: TGTGCCAGCAGTGATTATGGGGCCAACGTCCTGACTTTC.